This is a list of T cell receptor beta chains from one sample in a study of blood T cell repertoires in COVID-19. Here immunoSEQ multiplex PCR was the method, and the copy in TCRdb shows in-frame clones only, minus some. There are around 78,000 clones in the sample; 60% to 80% occur only once, and 8.5% to 10% lies in the top ten. Input material: peripheral blood. The receptors derive from a human donor in a cohort sampled during active COVID-19. Both conserved end residues are part of each CDR3. The D gene is left open where the match is weak. Rows give clone size only sometimes, using once, few, many, or a class for an expanded clone.

DNA | CDR3 | length | J | size | V | D
TGTGCCAGCTCACCTAGGGACAGGAGCACAGATACGCAGTATTTT | CASSPRDRSTDTQYF | 15 | TRBJ2-3 | . | TRBV18 | TRBD1
TGTGCCAGCAGTCCAGGGGAGACCAATCAGCCCCAGCATTTT | CASSPGETNQPQHF | 14 | TRBJ1-5 | few | TRBV2 | .
TGTGCCAGCAGTTCGGGGGGGTGGAACATTCAGTACTTC | CASSSGGWNIQYF | 13 | TRBJ2-4 | . | TRBV28 | TRBD2
TGTGCCAGCAGCGTAGGACCGACCACGGGATTCACAGATACGCAGTATTTT | CASSVGPTTGFTDTQYF | 17 | TRBJ2-3 | . | TRBV9 | .
TGTGCCAGCTCATCTCAGGGGCTCGAGCAGTACTTC | CASSSQGLEQYF | 12 | TRBJ2-7 | . | TRBV18 | .
TGTGCCAGCAGTTACCGATCGACAGCTGGCTACACCTTC | CASSYRSTAGYTF | 13 | TRBJ1-2 | few | TRBV6-2/TRBV6-3 | .
TGTGCCAGCAGTGATGGGTGGGGCCGGTCCTACGAGCAGTACTTC | CASSDGWGRSYEQYF | 15 | TRBJ2-7 | . | TRBV2 | .
TGTGCCAGTACCCTGGACAGGGCATCTGGAAACACCATATATTTT | CASTLDRASGNTIYF | 15 | TRBJ1-3 | . | TRBV19 | TRBD1
TGTGCCAGCACTACCGGGACAGGGGGTGCTGAAGCTTTCTTT | CASTTGTGGAEAFF | 14 | TRBJ1-1 | . | TRBV5-8 | TRBD1
TGTGCCAGCAGCCCCGAATCCACTACAGGATCCACTGAAGCTTTCTTT | CASSPESTTGSTEAFF | 16 | TRBJ1-1 | . | TRBV11-3 | .
TGTGCCAGCAGCTTACCAGTTTCCTACGAGCAGTACTTC | CASSLPVSYEQYF | 13 | TRBJ2-7 | . | TRBV7-2 | .
TGTGCCAGCAGCTCACAGGGGGCGAAGAACGAGCAGTACTTC | CASSSQGAKNEQYF | 14 | TRBJ2-7 | once | TRBV7-9 | TRBD1
TGCGCCAGCAGCCCAGGGGTTTATGGAAACACCATATATTTT | CASSPGVYGNTIYF | 14 | TRBJ1-3 | once | TRBV4-3 | .
TGCGCCAGCAGCTATACAGGGAACACTGAAGCTTTCTTT | CASSYTGNTEAFF | 13 | TRBJ1-1 | . | TRBV4-3 | .